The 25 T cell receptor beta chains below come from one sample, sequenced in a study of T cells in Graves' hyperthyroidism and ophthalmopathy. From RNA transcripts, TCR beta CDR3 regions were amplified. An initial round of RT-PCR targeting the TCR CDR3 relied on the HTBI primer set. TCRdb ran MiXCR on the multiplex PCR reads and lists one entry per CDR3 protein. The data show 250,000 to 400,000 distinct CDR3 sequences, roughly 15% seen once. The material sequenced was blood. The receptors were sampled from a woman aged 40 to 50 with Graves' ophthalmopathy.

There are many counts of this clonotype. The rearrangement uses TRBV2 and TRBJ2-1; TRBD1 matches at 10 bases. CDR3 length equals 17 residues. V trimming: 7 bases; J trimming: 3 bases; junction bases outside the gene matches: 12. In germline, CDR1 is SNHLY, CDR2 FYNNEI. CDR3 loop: CASKTRWGQGIYNEQFF. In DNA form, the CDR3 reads TGTGCCAGCAAAACCCGGTGGGGACAGGGGATCTACAATGAGCAGTTCTTC.

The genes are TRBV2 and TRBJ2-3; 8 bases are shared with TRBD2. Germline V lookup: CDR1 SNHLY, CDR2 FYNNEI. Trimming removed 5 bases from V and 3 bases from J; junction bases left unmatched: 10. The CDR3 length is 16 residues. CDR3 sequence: CASSYGLAKTTDTQYF. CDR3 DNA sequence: TGTGCCAGCAGTTACGGACTAGCTAAGACGACAGATACGCAGTATTTT.

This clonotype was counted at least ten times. CDR3 in amino acids: CASSPKDTANTGELFF. The CDR3 DNA reads as TGTGCCAGCAGTCCTAAGGACACCGCGAACACCGGGGAGCTGTTTTTT. The chain couples TRBV6-1 to TRBJ2-2; tentative D call: TRBD1 (5 bases). The germline V and J ends were trimmed by 5 bases and 0 bases, with 13 bases remaining between them. This CDR3 has 16 amino acids. Germline loops: CDR1 MNHNS, CDR2 SASEGT.

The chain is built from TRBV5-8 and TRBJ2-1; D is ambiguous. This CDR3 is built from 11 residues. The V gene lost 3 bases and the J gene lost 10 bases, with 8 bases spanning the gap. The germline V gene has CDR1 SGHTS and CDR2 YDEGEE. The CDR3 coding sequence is TGTGCCAGCAGCTCCGGCCCGGAGCAGTTCTTC. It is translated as CASSSGPEQFF.

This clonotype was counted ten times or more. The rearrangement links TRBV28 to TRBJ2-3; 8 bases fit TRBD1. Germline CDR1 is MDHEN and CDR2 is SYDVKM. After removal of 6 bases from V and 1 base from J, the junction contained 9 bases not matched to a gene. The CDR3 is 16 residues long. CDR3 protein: CASSLLPGQGTDTQYF. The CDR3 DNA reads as TGTGCCAGCAGCTTACTACCGGGACAGGGCACAGATACGCAGTATTTT.

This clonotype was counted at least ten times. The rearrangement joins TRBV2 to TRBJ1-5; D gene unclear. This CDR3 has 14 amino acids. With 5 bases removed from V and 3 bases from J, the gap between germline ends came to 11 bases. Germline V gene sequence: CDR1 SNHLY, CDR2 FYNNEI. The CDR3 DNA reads TGTGCCAGCAGTCCTCTCAGCGACAATCAGCCCCAGCATTTT. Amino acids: CASSPLSDNQPQHF.

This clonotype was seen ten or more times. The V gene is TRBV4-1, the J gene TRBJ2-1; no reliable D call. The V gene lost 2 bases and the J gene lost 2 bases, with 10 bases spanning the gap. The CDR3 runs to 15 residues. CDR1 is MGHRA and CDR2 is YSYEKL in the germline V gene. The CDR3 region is CASSQSGPAYNEQFF. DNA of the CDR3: TGCGCCAGCAGCCAAAGTGGGCCGGCCTACAATGAGCAGTTCTTC.

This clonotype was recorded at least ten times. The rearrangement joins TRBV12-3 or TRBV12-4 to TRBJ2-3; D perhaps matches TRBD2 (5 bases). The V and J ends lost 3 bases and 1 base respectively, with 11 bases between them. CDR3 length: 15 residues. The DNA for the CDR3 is TGTGCCAGCAGTTTGGGAGATACGGGCACAGATACGCAGTATTTT. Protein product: CASSLGDTGTDTQYF.

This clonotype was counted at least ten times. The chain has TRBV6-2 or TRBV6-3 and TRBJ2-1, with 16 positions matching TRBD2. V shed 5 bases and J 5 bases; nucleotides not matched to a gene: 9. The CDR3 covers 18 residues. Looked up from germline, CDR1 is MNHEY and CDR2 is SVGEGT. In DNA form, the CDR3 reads TGTGCCAGCAGTCCTTGGGGGACTAGCGGGGGGGCCAACAATGAGCAGTTCTTC. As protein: CASSPWGTSGGANNEQFF.

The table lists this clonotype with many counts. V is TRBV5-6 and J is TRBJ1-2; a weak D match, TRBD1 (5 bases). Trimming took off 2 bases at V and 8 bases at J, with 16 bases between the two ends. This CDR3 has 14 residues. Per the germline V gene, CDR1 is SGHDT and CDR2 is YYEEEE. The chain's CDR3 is CASSFWEGIGGYTF. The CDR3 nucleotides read TGTGCCAGCAGCTTCTGGGAGGGGATCGGGGGCTACACCTTC. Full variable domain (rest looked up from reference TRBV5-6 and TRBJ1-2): DAGVTQSPTHLIKTRGQQVTLRCSPKSGHDTVSWYQQALGQGPQFIFQYYEEEERQRGNFPDRFSGHQFPNYSSELNVNALLLGDSALYLCASSFWEGIGGYTFGSGTRLTVV.

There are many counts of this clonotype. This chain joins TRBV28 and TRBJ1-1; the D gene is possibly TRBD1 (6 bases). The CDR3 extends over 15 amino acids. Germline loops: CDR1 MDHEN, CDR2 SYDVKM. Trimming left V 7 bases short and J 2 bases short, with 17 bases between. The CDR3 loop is CASTEGGRLNTEAFF. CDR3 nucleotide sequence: TGTGCCAGCACCGAGGGGGGCAGACTAAACACTGAAGCTTTCTTT. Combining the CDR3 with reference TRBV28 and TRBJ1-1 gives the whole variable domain DVKVTQSSRYLVKRTGEKVFLECVQDMDHENMFWYRQDPGLGLRLIYFSYDVKMKEKGDIPEGYSVSREKKERFSLILESASTNQTSMYLCASTEGGRLNTEAFFGQGTRLTVV.

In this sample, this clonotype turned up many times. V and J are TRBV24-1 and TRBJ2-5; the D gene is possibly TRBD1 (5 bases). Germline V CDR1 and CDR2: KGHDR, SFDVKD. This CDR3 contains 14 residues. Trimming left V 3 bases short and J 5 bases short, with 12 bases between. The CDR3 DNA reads TGTGCCACCAGTGATGCGACAGTTCGGGAGACCCAGTACTTC. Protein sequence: CATSDATVRETQYF.

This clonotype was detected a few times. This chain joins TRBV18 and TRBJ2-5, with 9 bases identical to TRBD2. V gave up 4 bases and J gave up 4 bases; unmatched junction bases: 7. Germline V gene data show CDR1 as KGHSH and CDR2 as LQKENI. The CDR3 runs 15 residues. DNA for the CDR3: TGTGCCAGCTCACGCGCGGGAGGGCCTGGAGAGACCCAGTACTTC. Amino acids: CASSRAGGPGETQYF.

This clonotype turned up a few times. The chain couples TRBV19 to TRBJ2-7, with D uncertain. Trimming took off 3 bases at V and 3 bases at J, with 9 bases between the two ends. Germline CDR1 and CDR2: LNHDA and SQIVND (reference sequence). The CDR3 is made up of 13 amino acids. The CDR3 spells CASSIKLYYEQYF. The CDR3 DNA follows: TGTGCCAGTAGTATTAAACTCTACTACGAGCAGTACTTC.

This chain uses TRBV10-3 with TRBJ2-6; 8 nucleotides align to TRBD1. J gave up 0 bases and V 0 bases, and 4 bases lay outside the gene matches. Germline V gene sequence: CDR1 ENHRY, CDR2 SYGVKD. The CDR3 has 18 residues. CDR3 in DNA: TGTGCCATCAGTGAGTCCCCAGGGGGCTTCTCTGGGGCCAACGTCCTGACTTTC. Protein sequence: CAISESPGGFSGANVLTF.

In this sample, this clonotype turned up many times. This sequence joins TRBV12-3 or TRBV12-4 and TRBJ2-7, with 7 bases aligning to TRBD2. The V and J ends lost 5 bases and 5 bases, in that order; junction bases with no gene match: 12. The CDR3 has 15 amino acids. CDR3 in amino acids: CASSALLRGTDEQYF. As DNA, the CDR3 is TGTGCCAGCAGTGCCTTATTGCGGGGGACGGACGAGCAGTACTTC.

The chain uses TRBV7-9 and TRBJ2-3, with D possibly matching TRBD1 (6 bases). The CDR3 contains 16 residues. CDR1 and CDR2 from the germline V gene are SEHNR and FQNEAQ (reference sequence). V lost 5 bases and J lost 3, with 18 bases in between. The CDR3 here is CASSTLKGQGTDTQYF. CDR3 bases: TGTGCCAGCAGCACCCTGAAGGGGCAGGGGACAGATACGCAGTATTTT.

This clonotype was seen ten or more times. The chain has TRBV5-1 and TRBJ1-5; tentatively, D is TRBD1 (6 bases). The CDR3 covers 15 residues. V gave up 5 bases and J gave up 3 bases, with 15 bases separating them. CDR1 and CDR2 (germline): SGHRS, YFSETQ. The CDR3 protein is CASRRDTDPNQPQHF. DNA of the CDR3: TGCGCCAGCAGACGGGACACCGATCCCAATCAGCCCCAGCATTTT.

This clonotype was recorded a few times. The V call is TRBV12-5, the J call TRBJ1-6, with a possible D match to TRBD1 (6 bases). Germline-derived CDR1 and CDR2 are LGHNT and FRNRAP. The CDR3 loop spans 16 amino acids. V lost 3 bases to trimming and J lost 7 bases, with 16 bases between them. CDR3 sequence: CASGFHQGYQNSPLHF. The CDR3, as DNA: TGTGCTAGTGGTTTCCACCAGGGGTATCAGAATTCACCCCTCCACTTT.

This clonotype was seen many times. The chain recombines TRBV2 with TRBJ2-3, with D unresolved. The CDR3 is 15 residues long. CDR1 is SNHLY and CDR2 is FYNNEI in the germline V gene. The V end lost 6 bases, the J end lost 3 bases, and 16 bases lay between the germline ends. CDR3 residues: CASRLNPPSTDTQYF. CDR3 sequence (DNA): TGTGCCAGCAGGTTGAATCCCCCTTCTACAGATACGCAGTATTTT.

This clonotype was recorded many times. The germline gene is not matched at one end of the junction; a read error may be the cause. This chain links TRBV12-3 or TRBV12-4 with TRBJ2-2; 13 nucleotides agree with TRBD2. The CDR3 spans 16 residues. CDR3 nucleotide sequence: TGTGCCAGCAGTGTCGGGACTAGCGGGAACCCCGGGGAGCTGTTTTTT. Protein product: CASSVGTSGNPGELFF.

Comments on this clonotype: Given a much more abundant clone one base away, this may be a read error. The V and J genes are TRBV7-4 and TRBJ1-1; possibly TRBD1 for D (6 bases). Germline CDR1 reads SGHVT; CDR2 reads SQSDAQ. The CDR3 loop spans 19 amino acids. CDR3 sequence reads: CASTLPPLDGQTKDTKAFF. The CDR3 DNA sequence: TGTGCCAGCACCCTTCCCCCCCTCGATGGACAGACGAAGGACACTAAAGCTTTCTTT.

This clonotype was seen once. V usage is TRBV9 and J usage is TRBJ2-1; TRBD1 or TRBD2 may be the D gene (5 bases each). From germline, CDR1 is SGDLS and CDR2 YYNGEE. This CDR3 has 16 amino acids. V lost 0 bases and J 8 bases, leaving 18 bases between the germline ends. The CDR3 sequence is CASSVDGWTSEDEQFF. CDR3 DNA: TGTGCCAGCAGCGTAGACGGGTGGACATCGGAGGATGAGCAGTTCTTC.

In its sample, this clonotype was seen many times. DNA of the CDR3: TGCAGTGCCTTAGGACTTGGGACAGGGGGAGAGGGCACAGATACGCAGTATTTT. Translation: CSALGLGTGGEGTDTQYF. The rearrangement joins TRBV20-1 to TRBJ2-3; 11 bases fit TRBD1. Germline CDR1 reads DFQATT; CDR2 reads SNEGSKA (reference sequence). CDR3 size: 18 residues. V shed 6 bases and J 1 base; nucleotides not matched to a gene: 15.

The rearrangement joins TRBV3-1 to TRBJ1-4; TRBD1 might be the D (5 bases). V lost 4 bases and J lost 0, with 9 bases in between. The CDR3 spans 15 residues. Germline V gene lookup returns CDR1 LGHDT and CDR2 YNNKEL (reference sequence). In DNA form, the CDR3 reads TGTGCCAGCAGCCCTCAGGGTGCAACTAATGAAAAACTGTTTTTT. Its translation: CASSPQGATNEKLFF.